What follows is one TCR beta chain and its context. No antigen is known for it. CD4+ cell separation produced CD45RA+ naive and CD45RA-negative memory subsets. This CDR3 is 14 amino acids long. V shed 3 bases and J 3 bases; nucleotides not matched to a gene: 5. CDR1 and CDR2 (germline): SGHAT, FQNNGV. This entry comes from a study of shared clonotypes between healthy human individuals. Study as a whole: Researchers assigned three CD4 naive, three CD4 memory, two CD8 naive and one CD8 memory plate to each donor.

Data came from immunoSEQ multiplex PCR; TCRdb stores just in-frame clones and leaves some out. The sample holds a few hundred thousand clones, 97% seen once. Findings and caveats of the study: Compared with clonotypes that all four donors shared, non-shared clonotypes had lower generation probabilities. Naive CD4 clonotypes overlapped across a handful of donors at around 4.7%.

Sample: naive CD4+ T cells sorted from blood. Subset given: CD45RA+ positively selected. The genes are TRBV11-2 and TRBJ2-7; 7 bases are a match to TRBD1. This TCR came from a young woman in good health. The CDR3 bases are TGTGCCAGCAGCTTGTTGTGGGACAGCTACGAGCAGTACTTC. Its translation: CASSLLWDSYEQYF.